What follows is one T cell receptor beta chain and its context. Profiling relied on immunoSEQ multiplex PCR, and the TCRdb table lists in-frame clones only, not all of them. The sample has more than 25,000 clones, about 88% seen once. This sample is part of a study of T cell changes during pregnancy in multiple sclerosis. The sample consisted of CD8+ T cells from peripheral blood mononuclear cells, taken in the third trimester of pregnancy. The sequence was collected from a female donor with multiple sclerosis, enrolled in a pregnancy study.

The CDR3 sequence: CATSTSDRNTEAFF. CDR3 coding DNA: TGTGCCACCAGCACCTCGGACAGGAACACTGAAGCTTTCTTT. This rearrangement joins TRBV15 to TRBJ1-1; D is perhaps TRBD1 (6 bases). The CDR3 totals 14 residues. Per the germline V gene, CDR1 is LNHNV and CDR2 is YYDKDF (reference sequence). V shed 4 bases and J shed 1 base, with 10 bases lying between them.